Below are 29 T cell receptor beta chains sequenced from a single sample in a study of blood T cells in healthy people across ages. PCR was performed a second time for 7 to 11 cycles using a sample-barcoded 5' primer and a J-beta primer mix. TCRdb redid the calling of the 5' RACE reads with MiXCR, one entry per CDR3 protein. The sample shows about 1.5 million distinct CDR3 sequences, roughly 40% of them seen only once. Sequencing was performed on blood. The receptors shown here come from a young woman in good health.

This clonotype was seen a few times. V is TRBV28 and J is TRBJ2-3, with TRBD2 matching over 8 bases. V shed 1 base, J shed 0 bases, and the junction held 3 bases outside the gene matches. Germline V gene lookup returns CDR1 MDHEN and CDR2 SYDVKM. CDR3 length equals 16 residues. CDR3: CASSLSGGGSTDTQYF. The CDR3 DNA sequence: TGTGCCAGCAGTTTATCGGGCGGGGGGAGCACAGATACGCAGTATTTT.

V is TRBV12-3 or TRBV12-4 and J is TRBJ2-7, with D perhaps being TRBD1 or TRBD2 (7 bases each). The CDR3 contains 15 residues. V was trimmed by 5 bases and J by 7 bases, leaving 21 bases between them. CDR3 bases: TGTGCCAGCAGTCCGAGACAGGGAGGGGTGGGGGAGCAGTACTTC. The encoded protein is CASSPRQGGVGEQYF.

The chain is built from TRBV20-1 and TRBJ2-3, with D possibly being TRBD2 (5 bases). Germline V gene data show CDR1 as DFQATT and CDR2 as SNEGSKA (reference sequence). The CDR3 totals 14 residues. The ends were cut back, 6 bases at V and 6 bases at J, with 19 bases in the middle. CDR3 coding DNA: TGCAGTGCACATCAGAGGGTCTCAGTGGATACGCAGTATTTT. Translation gives CSAHQRVSVDTQYF.

The chain employs TRBV19 and TRBJ1-1; D unresolved. The CDR3 sequence is 14 residues long. Germline lookup yields CDR1 LNHDA and CDR2 SQIVND (reference sequence). The V end was cut by 6 bases, the J end by 3 bases, with 14 bases between. CDR3 sequence reads: CASREKYLHTEAFF. The CDR3 DNA is TGTGCCAGTAGAGAAAAATACTTACACACTGAAGCTTTCTTT. Looking up the rest from reference TRBV19 and TRBJ1-1 gives the full variable domain: DGGITQSPKYLFRKEGQNVTLSCEQNLNHDAMYWYRQDPGQGLRLIYYSQIVNDFQKGDIAEGYSVSREKKESFPLTVTSAQKNPTAFYLCASREKYLHTEAFFGQGTRLTVV.

This chain joins TRBV28 and TRBJ2-3, with D uncertain. CDR1 is MDHEN and CDR2 is SYDVKM in the germline V gene. V was shortened by 2 bases and J by 0 bases, with 9 bases between the two germline ends. This CDR3 comprises 15 residues. CDR3 region: CASSLNGGSTDTQYF. The CDR3 region has the DNA TGTGCCAGCAGTTTAAATGGCGGTAGCACAGATACGCAGTATTTT.

The chain has TRBV6-5 and TRBJ2-5, with D possibly called TRBD1 or TRBD2 (5 bases each). Trimming stripped 2 bases from V and 6 bases from J, with 10 bases between. CDR1 MNHEY and CDR2 SVGAGI come from the germline V gene. There are 13 residues in the CDR3. CDR3 in amino acids: CASSYGLGQTQYF. CDR3 nucleotides: TGTGCCAGCAGTTACGGTCTGGGACAGACCCAGTACTTC.

This rearrangement joins TRBV6-2 or TRBV6-3 to TRBJ2-1, with 7 bases that match TRBD2. Germline CDR1 reads MNHEY; CDR2 reads SVGEGT. V shed 2 bases, J shed 9 bases, and the junction held 13 bases outside the gene matches. The CDR3 is 16 residues long. As DNA, the CDR3 is TGTGCCAGCAGTTACCAAAGCGGGACCACCGAGCCTGAGCAGTTCTTC. It yields the protein CASSYQSGTTEPEQFF.

The V and J genes are TRBV18 and TRBJ2-1, with TRBD1 matching 8 bases. The CDR3 is 15 amino acids. Per germline, CDR1 KGHSH and CDR2 LQKENI. With V trimmed by 3 bases and J by 6 bases, 7 bases remained unmatched. CDR3 protein: CASSPRWDRPNEQFF. The CDR3 DNA sequence: TGTGCCAGCTCACCCCGCTGGGACAGGCCCAATGAGCAGTTCTTC.

This clonotype was seen many times. As DNA, the CDR3 is TGCAGTGCTAAGGACAGCCTCCCCCCCTACGAGCAGTACTTC. Protein sequence: CSAKDSLPPYEQYF. This rearrangement joins TRBV20-1 to TRBJ2-7; TRBD1 might be the D (6 bases). Trimming left V 4 bases short and J 2 bases short, with 15 bases between. There are 14 residues in the CDR3. Germline V gene sequence: CDR1 DFQATT, CDR2 SNEGSKA (reference sequence).

V and J are TRBV12-3 or TRBV12-4 and TRBJ1-1, with D unclear. CDR3 length: 13 residues. The V gene lost 6 bases and the J gene lost 2 bases, with 10 bases spanning the gap. This CDR3 is CASRPTANTEAFF. DNA for the CDR3: TGTGCCAGCAGGCCGACGGCAAACACTGAAGCTTTCTTT.

The chain combines TRBV20-1 with TRBJ1-2; 8 bases line up with TRBD1. The CDR3 runs 14 residues. J lost 4 bases, V lost 2 bases, and 6 bases had no gene match. Germline lookup yields CDR1 DFQATT and CDR2 SNEGSKA (reference sequence). The CDR3 coding sequence is TGCAGTGCTAGATCCGGACAGGGCGGCTATGGCTACACCTTC. As protein: CSARSGQGGYGYTF.

The chain is built from TRBV9 and TRBJ2-5; 14 nucleotides align to TRBD2. The V and J ends lost 2 bases and 11 bases, in that order; junction bases with no gene match: 8. Germline V gives CDR1 SGDLS, CDR2 YYNGEE. The CDR3 loop spans 15 amino acids. This CDR3 is CASSVGTSGSKEQYF. The CDR3 region has the DNA TGTGCCAGCAGCGTTGGGACTAGCGGGAGCAAAGAGCAGTACTTC.

The V gene is TRBV19, the J gene TRBJ1-2; possibly TRBD1 for D (5 bases). CDR1 and CDR2 (germline): LNHDA, SQIVND (reference sequence). V was clipped by 10 bases and J by 5 bases, with 14 bases between them. The CDR3 sequence is 12 residues long. The CDR3 DNA follows: TGTGCCACAGTAGGGGAGTTTTATGGCTACACCTTC. Its protein is CATVGEFYGYTF.

The V gene is TRBV2, the J gene TRBJ1-4; D might be TRBD1 (6 bases). Germline V gene lookup returns CDR1 SNHLY and CDR2 FYNNEI. This CDR3 has 16 residues. V was shortened by 7 bases and J by 4 bases, with 19 bases between the two germline ends. The DNA for the CDR3 is TGTGCCAGCAACGAGCTGACCGGACAGAATAATGAAAAACTGTTTTTT. Translation gives CASNELTGQNNEKLFF.

The chain carries TRBV29-1 and TRBJ2-7, with TRBD1 identical over 9 bases. The CDR3 has 16 residues. Germline CDR1 reads SQVTM; CDR2 reads ANQGSEA. Losses at the gene ends were 2 bases for V and 3 bases for J; bases not matched to a gene: 11. As DNA, the CDR3 is TGCAGCGTTGAACCCTTGGGACAGGGTGGAAACTACGAGCAGTACTTC. Translation: CSVEPLGQGGNYEQYF.

There are many counts of this clonotype. The chain links TRBV5-1 to TRBJ2-5; tentative D call: TRBD1 (6 bases). The CDR3 consists of 15 residues. V lost 1 base, J lost 2 bases, and 12 bases lay in between. Per the germline V gene, CDR1 is SGHRS and CDR2 is YFSETQ. DNA of the CDR3: TGCGCCAGCAGCTTGAAGGGGGACCTACAAGAGACCCAGTACTTC. The encoded protein is CASSLKGDLQETQYF.

V and J are TRBV28 and TRBJ2-7; D is undetermined. V lost 3 bases and J 0 bases, leaving 12 bases between the germline ends. The germline CDR1 and CDR2 sequences are MDHEN and SYDVKM. The length of the CDR3 is 15 residues. This CDR3 is CASSFWQDASYEQYF. The DNA of the CDR3 is TGTGCCAGCAGTTTTTGGCAGGACGCCTCCTACGAGCAGTACTTC.

The genes are TRBV27 and TRBJ2-7; weak D call: TRBD1 (5 bases). Germline CDR1 is MNHEY and CDR2 is SMNVEV (reference sequence). CDR3 size: 13 residues. Trimming removed 5 bases at V and 6 bases at J, with 14 bases between. The CDR3 sequence is CASSPFDSCEQYF. The CDR3 bases are TGTGCCAGCAGTCCCTTCGACAGCTGCGAGCAGTACTTC.

J is TRBJ2-1 and V is TRBV6-2 or TRBV6-3; TRBD2 aligns across 12 bases. The ends lost 2 bases at V and 2 bases at J; junction bases unmatched: 4. Germline CDR1 and CDR2: MNHEY and SVGEGT. The CDR3 runs to 17 residues. The CDR3 coding sequence is TGTGCCAGCAGTTACCGACTAGCGGGGGAACCCTACAATGAGCAGTTCTTC. Translating it yields CASSYRLAGEPYNEQFF.

This clonotype has just one count. The chain couples TRBV20-1 to TRBJ2-7, with 8 bases identical to TRBD2. CDR3 length: 15 amino acids. From germline, CDR1 is DFQATT and CDR2 SNEGSKA (reference sequence). With 4 bases clipped from V and 3 bases from J, the junction kept 11 bases outside the gene matches. CDR3 coding DNA: TGCAGTGCTACTGTGTCCAGCGGGGGAAGCTACGAGCAGTACTTC. It encodes CSATVSSGGSYEQYF.

The chain recombines TRBV6-1 with TRBJ2-7; D gene uncertain. Looked up from germline, CDR1 is MNHNS and CDR2 is SASEGT. V was clipped by 7 bases and J by 5 bases, with 15 bases between them. The CDR3 totals 13 residues. The CDR3 DNA sequence: TGTGCCAGCACCAAAGCAGCAATCGACGAGCAGTACTTC. Residues: CASTKAAIDEQYF.

V usage is TRBV25-1 and J usage is TRBJ1-1, with D tentatively TRBD1 (6 bases). In germline, CDR1 is MGHDK, CDR2 SYGVNS. The CDR3 is made up of 11 amino acids. V was cut by 3 bases and J by 10 bases, with 9 bases left in between. Written as DNA, the CDR3 is TGTGCCAGCAGTGATCCCAGGGGAGCTTTCTTT. It codes for CASSDPRGAFF.

This clonotype has more than one count but fewer than ten. The chain has TRBV7-9 and TRBJ2-1, with D tentatively TRBD2 (6 bases). Germline assignment: CDR1 SEHNR and CDR2 FQNEAQ (reference sequence). The CDR3 has 15 residues. Trimming cost V 1 base and J 8 bases, with 15 bases left between them. The CDR3 DNA sequence: TGTGCCAGCAGCTTAGAGACTAGGGTTTTGGATGAGCAGTTCTTC. It is translated as CASSLETRVLDEQFF.

The chain has TRBV10-3 and TRBJ1-3; D is ambiguous. The CDR3 is made up of 14 amino acids. The V gene lost 2 bases and the J gene lost 5 bases, with 10 bases spanning the gap. CDR1 ENHRY and CDR2 SYGVKD come from the germline V gene. CDR3 in amino acids: CAISESTARNTIYF. The CDR3 nucleotides read TGTGCCATCAGTGAGAGTACCGCCCGAAACACCATATATTTT.

This clonotype was picked up a small number of times. CDR3 loop: CSARDSRWDTQYF. Here the CDR3 DNA reads TGCAGTGCGCGGGACTCCAGGTGGGATACGCAGTATTTT. J is TRBJ2-3 and V is TRBV20-1, with D maybe TRBD2 (6 bases). Germline assignment: CDR1 DFQATT and CDR2 SNEGSKA (reference sequence). The CDR3 totals 13 residues. The ends were cut back, 6 bases at V and 6 bases at J, with 16 bases in the middle.

This chain connects TRBV4-1 to TRBJ1-4; D perhaps matches TRBD1 (6 bases). The CDR3 has 17 amino acids. Trimming cost V 0 bases and J 0 bases, with 11 bases left between them. The germline gives CDR1 MGHRA, CDR2 YSYEKL. The CDR3 DNA is TGCGCCAGCAGCCAAGAAGGGGGGCCAACAACTAATGAAAAACTGTTTTTT. Its protein is CASSQEGGPTTNEKLFF.

About this clonotype itself: This could be a read error, since a much larger clone is one nucleotide away. This sequence joins TRBV27 and TRBJ2-7; D unresolved. The CDR3 consists of 11 residues. V lost 4 bases, J lost 6 bases, and 7 bases lay in between. Germline CDR1 MNHEY, CDR2 SMNVEV (reference sequence). This CDR3 reads CASSWASEQYF. The CDR3 nucleotides are TGTGCCAGCAGTTGGGCCTCCGAGCAGTACTTC.

This clonotype was detected a few times. J is TRBJ1-1 and V is TRBV7-3, with TRBD1 matching over 7 bases. V was clipped by 1 base and J by 2 bases; unmatched bases: 4. Per germline, CDR1 SGHTA and CDR2 FQGTGA. The CDR3 length is 15 residues. CDR3 protein: CASSLNGDRNTEAFF. The CDR3 nucleotides read TGTGCCAGCAGCTTAAACGGGGACAGAAACACTGAAGCTTTCTTT.

The sample holds many counts of this clonotype. As DNA, the CDR3 is TGCAGTGCTTCGGGACAGGGGGTCTATGGGGAGCAGTTCTTC. Encoded protein: CSASGQGVYGEQFF. The V gene is TRBV20-1, the J gene TRBJ2-1; TRBD1 agrees at 11 bases. Germline CDR1 DFQATT, CDR2 SNEGSKA (reference sequence). Trimming at V came to 5 bases and at J to 10 bases, leaving 10 bases not matched to a gene. CDR3 length: 14 residues.